The TCR beta chain under discussion was sequenced for a study of CD8 T cells in Susac syndrome. Study as a whole: Sequenced Susac syndrome patients included over 5 with active disease and fewer than ten who were in remission.

TEMRA cells were enriched by FACS, while CD8+ and CD4+ T cells were obtained through a negative isolation that was performed magnetically. The CDR3 covers 14 residues. Germline V gives CDR1 LGHDT, CDR2 YNNKEL (reference sequence). V was pared by 1 base and J by 3 bases, with 3 bases of the junction left unmatched. A quantity of about 0.45 to 1 ug RNA underwent reverse transcription using random hexamers. Amplification of the TCR beta CDR3 was carried out by immunoSEQ multiplex PCR, which spanned a total of 54 Vbeta and 13 Jbeta segments. TCRdb itself ran the immunoSEQ multiplex PCR reads through MiXCR, one entry per CDR3 protein. The data contain around 170,000 distinct CDR3 sequences, about 94% of them singletons.

Specimen: CD4+ T cells from PBMCs. The sequence was obtained from a human donor with Susac syndrome. This chain connects TRBV3-1 to TRBJ2-7; 7 bases match TRBD2. Here the CDR3 DNA reads TGTGCCAGCAGCCAAGCTCCGGGGGGCTACGAGCAGTACTTC. Its translation: CASSQAPGGYEQYF.